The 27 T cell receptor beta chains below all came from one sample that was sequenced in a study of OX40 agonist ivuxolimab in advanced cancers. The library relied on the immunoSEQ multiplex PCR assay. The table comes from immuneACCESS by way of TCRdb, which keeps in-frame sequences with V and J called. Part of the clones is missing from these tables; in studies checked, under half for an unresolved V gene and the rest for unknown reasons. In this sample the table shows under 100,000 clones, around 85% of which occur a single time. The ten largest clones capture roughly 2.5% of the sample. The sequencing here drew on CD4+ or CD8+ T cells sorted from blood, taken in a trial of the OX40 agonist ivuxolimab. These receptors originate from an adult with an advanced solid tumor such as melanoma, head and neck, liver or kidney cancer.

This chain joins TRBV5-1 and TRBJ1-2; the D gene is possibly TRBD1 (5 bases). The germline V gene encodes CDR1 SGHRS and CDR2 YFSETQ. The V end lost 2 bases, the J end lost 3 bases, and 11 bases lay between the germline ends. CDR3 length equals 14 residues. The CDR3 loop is CASSLAGSHYGYTF. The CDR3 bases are TGCGCCAGCAGCTTAGCAGGGTCACACTATGGCTACACCTTC.

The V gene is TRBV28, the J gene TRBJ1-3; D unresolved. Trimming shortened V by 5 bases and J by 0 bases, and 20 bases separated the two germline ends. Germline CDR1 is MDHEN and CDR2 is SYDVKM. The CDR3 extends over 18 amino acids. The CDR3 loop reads CASSPISGPGISGNTIYF. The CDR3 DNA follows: TGTGCCAGCAGTCCGATTAGTGGGCCTGGAATCTCTGGAAACACCATATATTTT.

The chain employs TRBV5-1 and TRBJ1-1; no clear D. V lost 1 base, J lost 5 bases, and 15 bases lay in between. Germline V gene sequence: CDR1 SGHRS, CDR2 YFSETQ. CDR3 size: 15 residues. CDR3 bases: TGCGCCAGCAGCTTGAACGGGGTGGGGTTGACTGAAGCTTTCTTT. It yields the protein CASSLNGVGLTEAFF.

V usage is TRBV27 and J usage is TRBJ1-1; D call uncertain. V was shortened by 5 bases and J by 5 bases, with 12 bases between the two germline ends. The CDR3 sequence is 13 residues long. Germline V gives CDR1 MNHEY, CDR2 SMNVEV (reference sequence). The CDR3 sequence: CASSQSEWTEAFF. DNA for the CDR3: TGTGCCAGCAGTCAAAGCGAATGGACTGAAGCTTTCTTT.

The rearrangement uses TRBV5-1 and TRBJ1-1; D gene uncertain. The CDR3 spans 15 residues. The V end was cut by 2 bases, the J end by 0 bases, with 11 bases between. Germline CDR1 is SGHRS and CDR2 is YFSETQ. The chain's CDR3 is CASSFATGMNTEAFF. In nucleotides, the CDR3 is TGCGCCAGCAGCTTTGCCACTGGAATGAACACTGAAGCTTTCTTT.

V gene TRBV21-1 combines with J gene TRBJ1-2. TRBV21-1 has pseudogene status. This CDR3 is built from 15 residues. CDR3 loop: CASSGGTGRNYGYTF. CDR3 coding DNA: TGTGCCAGCAGCGGAGGAACAGGGAGGAACTATGGCTACACCTTC.

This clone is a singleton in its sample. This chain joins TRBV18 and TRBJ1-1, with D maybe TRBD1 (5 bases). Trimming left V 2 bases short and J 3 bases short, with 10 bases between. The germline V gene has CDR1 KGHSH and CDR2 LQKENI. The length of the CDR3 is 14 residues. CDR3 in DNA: TGTGCCAGCTCACCAGCTGGGGGTCACACTGAAGCTTTCTTT. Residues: CASSPAGGHTEAFF.

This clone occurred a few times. CDR3 bases: TGTGCCAGCAGTGAGGGACAGGGCCGCCCTTCACCCCTCCACTTT. Protein: CASSEGQGRPSPLHF. The rearrangement joins TRBV6-1 to TRBJ1-6, with 9 bases fitting TRBD1. Germline CDR1 MNHNS, CDR2 SASEGT. The length of the CDR3 is 15 residues. J gave up 9 bases and V 3 bases, and 6 bases lay outside the gene matches.

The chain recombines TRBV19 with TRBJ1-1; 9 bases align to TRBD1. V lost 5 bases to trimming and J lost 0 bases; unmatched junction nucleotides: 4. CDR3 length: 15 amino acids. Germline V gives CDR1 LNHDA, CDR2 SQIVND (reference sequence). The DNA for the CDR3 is TGTGCCAGTAGTCACCGGGACAGGGTGAACACTGAAGCTTTCTTT. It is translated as CASSHRDRVNTEAFF.

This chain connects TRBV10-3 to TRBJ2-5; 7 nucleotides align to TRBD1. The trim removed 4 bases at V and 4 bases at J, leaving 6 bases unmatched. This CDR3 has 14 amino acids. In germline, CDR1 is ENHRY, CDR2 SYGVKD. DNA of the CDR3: TGTGCCATCAGTGTTGGACAGGAGACAGAGACCCAGTACTTC. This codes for CAISVGQETETQYF.

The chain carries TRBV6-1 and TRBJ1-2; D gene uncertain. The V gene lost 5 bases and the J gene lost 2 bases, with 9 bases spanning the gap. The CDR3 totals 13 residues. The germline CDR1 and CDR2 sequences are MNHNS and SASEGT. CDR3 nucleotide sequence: TGTGCCAGCAGTTCTGGGCTAAACTATGGCTACACCTTC. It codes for CASSSGLNYGYTF.

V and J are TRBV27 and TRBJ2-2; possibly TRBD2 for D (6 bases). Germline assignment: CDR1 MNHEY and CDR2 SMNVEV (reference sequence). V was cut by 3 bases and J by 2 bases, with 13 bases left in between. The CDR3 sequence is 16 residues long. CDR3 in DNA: TGTGCCAGCAGTTTTCCCCCGGGAGATAACACCGGGGAGCTGTTTTTT. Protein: CASSFPPGDNTGELFF.

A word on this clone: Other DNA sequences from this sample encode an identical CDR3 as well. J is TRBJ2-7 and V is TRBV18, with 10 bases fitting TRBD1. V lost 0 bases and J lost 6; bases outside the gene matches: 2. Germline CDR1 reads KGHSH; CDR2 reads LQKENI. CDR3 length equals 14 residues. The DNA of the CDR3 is TGTGCCAGCTCACCACCGGGACAGGGGTTCGAGCAGTACTTC. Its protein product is CASSPPGQGFEQYF.

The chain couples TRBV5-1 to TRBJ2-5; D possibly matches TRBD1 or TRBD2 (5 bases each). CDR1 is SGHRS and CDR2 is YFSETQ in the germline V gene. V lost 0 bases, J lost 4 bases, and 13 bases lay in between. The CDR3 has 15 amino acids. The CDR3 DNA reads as TGCGCCAGCAGCTTGGAGGGACGGCAAGGAGAGACCCAGTACTTC. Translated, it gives CASSLEGRQGETQYF.

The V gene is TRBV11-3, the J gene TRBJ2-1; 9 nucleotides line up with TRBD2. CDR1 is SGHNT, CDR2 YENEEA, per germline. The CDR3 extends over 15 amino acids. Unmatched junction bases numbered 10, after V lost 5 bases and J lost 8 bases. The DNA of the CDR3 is TGTGCCAGCAGCCGCAGGCGGGGGGGAGACGATGAGCAGTTCTTC. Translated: CASSRRRGGDDEQFF.

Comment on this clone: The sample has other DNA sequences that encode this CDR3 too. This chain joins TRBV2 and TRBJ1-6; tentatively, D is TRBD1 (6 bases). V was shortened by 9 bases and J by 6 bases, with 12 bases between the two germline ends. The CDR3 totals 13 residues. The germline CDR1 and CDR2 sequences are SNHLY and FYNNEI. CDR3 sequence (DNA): TGTGCCAGTTCGACAGGCTCTAATTCACCCCTCCACTTT. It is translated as CASSTGSNSPLHF.

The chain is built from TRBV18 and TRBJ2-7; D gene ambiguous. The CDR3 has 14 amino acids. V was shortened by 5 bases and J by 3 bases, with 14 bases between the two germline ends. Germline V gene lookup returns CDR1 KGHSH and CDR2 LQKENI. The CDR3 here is CASSVGTGVYEQYF. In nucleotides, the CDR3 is TGTGCCAGCTCAGTAGGAACTGGGGTCTACGAGCAGTACTTC.

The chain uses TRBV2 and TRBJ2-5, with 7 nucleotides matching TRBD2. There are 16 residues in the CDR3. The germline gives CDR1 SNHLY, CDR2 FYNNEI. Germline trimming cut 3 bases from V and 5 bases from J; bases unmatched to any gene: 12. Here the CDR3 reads CASSESERGGWETQYF. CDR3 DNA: TGTGCCAGCAGTGAGAGTGAGCGGGGTGGGTGGGAGACCCAGTACTTC.

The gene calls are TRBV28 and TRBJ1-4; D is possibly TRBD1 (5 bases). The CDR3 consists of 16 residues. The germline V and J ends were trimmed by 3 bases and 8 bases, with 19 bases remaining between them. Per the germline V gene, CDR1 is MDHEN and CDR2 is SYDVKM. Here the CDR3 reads CASSLAQTGEREKLFF. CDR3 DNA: TGTGCCAGCAGTTTGGCGCAGACGGGGGAGCGGGAAAAACTGTTTTTT.

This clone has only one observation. This chain's CDR3 is CASSQEVRAGGNQPQHF. CDR3 DNA: TGCGCCAGCAGCCAAGAAGTCCGCGCGGGAGGTAATCAGCCCCAGCATTTT. This chain connects TRBV4-1 to TRBJ1-5; D remains ambiguous. V lost 0 bases and J 4 bases, leaving 16 bases between the germline ends. CDR1 is MGHRA, CDR2 YSYEKL, per germline. This CDR3 spans 17 amino acids.

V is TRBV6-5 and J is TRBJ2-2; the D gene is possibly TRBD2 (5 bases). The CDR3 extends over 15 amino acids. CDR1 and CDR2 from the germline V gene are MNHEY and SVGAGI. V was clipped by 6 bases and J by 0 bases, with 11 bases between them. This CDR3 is CASRRAGTNTGELFF. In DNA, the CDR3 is TGTGCCAGCAGACGAGCCGGGACGAACACCGGGGAGCTGTTTTTT.

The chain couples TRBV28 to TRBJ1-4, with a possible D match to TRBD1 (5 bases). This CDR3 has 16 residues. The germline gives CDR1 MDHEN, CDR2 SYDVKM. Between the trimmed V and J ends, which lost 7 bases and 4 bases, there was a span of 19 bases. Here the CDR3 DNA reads TGTGCCAGCACCCTCCGACTGACAGAACTTAATGAAAAACTGTTTTTT. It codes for CASTLRLTELNEKLFF.

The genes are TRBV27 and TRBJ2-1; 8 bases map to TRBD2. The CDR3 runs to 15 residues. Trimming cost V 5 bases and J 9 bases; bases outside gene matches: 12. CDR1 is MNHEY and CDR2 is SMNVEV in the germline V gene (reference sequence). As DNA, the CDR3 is TGTGCCAGCAGTCCTCACGGGACTAGAGGGGGTGAGCAGTTCTTC. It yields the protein CASSPHGTRGGEQFF.

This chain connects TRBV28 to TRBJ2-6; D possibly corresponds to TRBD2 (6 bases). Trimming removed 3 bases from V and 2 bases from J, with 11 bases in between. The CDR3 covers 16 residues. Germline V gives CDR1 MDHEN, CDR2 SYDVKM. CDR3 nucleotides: TGTGCCAGCAGTTTCGGGGACTTACCTGGGGCCAACGTCCTGACTTTC. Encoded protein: CASSFGDLPGANVLTF.

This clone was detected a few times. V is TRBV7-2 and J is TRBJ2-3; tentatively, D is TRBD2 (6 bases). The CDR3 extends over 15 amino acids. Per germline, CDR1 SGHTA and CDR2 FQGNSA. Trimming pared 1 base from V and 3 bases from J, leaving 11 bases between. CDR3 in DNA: TGTGCCAGCAGCTTAGAACACGGGGGTACAGATACGCAGTATTTT. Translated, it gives CASSLEHGGTDTQYF.

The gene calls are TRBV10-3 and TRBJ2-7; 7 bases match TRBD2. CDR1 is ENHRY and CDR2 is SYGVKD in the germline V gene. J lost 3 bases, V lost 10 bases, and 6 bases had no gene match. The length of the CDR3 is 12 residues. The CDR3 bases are TGTGCCACCAGCGGGGAGGACTACGAGCAGTACTTC. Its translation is CATSGEDYEQYF.

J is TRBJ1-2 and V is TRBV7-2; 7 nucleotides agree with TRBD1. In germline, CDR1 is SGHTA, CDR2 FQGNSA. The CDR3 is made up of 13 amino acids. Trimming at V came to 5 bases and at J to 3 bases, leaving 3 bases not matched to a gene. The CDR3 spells CASSPDRDYGYTF. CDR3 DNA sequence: TGTGCCAGCAGCCCAGACAGGGACTATGGCTACACCTTC.